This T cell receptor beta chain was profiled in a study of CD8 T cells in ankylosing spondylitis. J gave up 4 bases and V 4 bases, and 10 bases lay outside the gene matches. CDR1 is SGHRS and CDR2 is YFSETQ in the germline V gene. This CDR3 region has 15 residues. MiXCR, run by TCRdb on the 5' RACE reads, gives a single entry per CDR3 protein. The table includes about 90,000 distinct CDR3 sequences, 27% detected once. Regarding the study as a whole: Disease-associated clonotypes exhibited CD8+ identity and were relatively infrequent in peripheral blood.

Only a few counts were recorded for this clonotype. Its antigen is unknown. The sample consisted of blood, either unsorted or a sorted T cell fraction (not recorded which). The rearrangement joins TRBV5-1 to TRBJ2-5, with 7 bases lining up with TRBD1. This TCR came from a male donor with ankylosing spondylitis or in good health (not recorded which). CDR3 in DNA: TGCGCCAGCAGCAAAAAATGGACAGGCCCAGAGACCCAGTACTTC. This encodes CASSKKWTGPETQYF.